This TCR beta chain was found in a study of blood T cell repertoires in COVID-19. For the study at large: T cells, B-cell-depleted T cells, or PBMCs supplied cDNA or gDNA.

CDR3 length equals 17 residues. Unmatched junction bases numbered 12, after V lost 3 bases and J lost 6 bases. Germline lookup yields CDR1 SGDLS and CDR2 YYNGEE. TCRdb's copy holds only in-frame clones and misses some; the assay was immunoSEQ multiplex PCR. Among some 400,000 clones, approximately 89% were seen once, and the ten largest hold 1.3%. The rearrangement links TRBV9 to TRBJ2-3; 11 nucleotides agree with TRBD2. The sample was PBMCs or T cells enriched from blood (not recorded which). The sequence was collected from a man aged 25-40 years who had recovered from COVID-19. The DNA of the CDR3 is TGTGCCAGCAGCGACTCGACTAGCGGGGCCCTGGGGGATACGCAGTATTTT. Translating gives CASSDSTSGALGDTQYF.